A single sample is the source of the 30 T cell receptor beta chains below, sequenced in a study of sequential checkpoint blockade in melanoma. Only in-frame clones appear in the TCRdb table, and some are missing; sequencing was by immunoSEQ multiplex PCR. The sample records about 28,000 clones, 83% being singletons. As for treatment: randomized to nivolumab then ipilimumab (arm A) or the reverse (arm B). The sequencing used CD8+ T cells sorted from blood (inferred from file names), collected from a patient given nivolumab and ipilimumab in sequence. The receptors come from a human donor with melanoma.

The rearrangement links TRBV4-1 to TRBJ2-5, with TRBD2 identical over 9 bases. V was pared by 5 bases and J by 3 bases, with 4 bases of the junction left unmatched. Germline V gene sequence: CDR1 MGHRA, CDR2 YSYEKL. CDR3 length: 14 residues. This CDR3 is CASSRAGGEETQYF. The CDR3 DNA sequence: TGCGCCAGCAGCAGAGCGGGGGGAGAAGAGACCCAGTACTTC.

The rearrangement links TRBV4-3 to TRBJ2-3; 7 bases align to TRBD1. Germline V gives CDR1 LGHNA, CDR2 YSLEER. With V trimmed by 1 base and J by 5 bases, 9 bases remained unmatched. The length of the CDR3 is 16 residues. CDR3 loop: CASSQGWGQRLDTQYF. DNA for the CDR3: TGCGCCAGCAGCCAAGGGTGGGGACAGCGGTTAGATACGCAGTATTTT.

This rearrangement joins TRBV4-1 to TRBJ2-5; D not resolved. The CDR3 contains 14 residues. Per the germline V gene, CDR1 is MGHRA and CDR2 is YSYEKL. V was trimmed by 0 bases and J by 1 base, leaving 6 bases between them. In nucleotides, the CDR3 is TGCGCCAGCAGCCAAGATCCCAGCCAAGAGACCCAGTACTTC. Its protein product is CASSQDPSQETQYF.

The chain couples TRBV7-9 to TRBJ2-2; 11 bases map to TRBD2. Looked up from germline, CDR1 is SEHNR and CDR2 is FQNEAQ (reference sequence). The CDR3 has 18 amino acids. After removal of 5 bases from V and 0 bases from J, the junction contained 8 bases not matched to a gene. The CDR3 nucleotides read TGTGCCAGCAGCCTACCGGGACTAGCGGTCGCGAACACCGGGGAGCTGTTTTTT. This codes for CASSLPGLAVANTGELFF. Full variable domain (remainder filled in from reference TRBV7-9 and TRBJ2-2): DTGVSQNPRHKITKRGQNVTFRCDPISEHNRLYWYRQTLGQGPEFLTYFQNEAQLEKSRLLSDRFSAERPKGSFSTLEIQRTEQGDSAMYLCASSLPGLAVANTGELFFGEGSRLTVL.

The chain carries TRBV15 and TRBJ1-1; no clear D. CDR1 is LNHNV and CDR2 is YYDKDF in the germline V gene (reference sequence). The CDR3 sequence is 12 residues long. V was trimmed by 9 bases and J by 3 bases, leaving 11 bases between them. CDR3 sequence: CATRDRYTEAFF. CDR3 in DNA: TGTGCCACTAGAGATCGGTACACTGAAGCTTTCTTT.

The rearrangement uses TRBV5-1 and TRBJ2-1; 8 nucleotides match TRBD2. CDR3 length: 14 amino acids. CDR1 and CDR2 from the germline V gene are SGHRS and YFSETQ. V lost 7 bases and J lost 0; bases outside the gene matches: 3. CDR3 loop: CASQREGSYNEQFF. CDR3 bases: TGCGCCAGCCAACGGGAGGGCTCCTACAATGAGCAGTTCTTC.

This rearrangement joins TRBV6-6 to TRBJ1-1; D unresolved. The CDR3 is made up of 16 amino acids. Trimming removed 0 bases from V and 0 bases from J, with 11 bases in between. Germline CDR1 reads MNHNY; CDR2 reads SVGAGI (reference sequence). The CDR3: CASSYSWQHLNTEAFF. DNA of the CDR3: TGTGCCAGCAGTTACTCCTGGCAACATTTGAACACTGAAGCTTTCTTT.

The CDR3 sequence is CASSPWTDQETQYF. For the CDR3, the DNA is TGTGCCAGCAGCCCATGGACAGACCAAGAGACCCAGTACTTC. This sequence joins TRBV6-5 and TRBJ2-5; a possible D gene is TRBD1 (6 bases). CDR1 is MNHEY, CDR2 SVGAGI, per germline. The CDR3 contains 14 residues. Trimming shortened V by 6 bases and J by 0 bases, and 11 bases separated the two germline ends.

The CDR3 region has the DNA TGTGCCAGCAGTGATCCGGCGGGGGCTGGCTACACCTTC. Amino acid sequence: CASSDPAGAGYTF. The chain uses TRBV6-5 and TRBJ1-2; possible D gene TRBD1, 6 bases. CDR1 is MNHEY, CDR2 SVGAGI, per germline. The CDR3 is made up of 13 amino acids. Trimming removed 5 bases at V and 7 bases at J, with 14 bases between.

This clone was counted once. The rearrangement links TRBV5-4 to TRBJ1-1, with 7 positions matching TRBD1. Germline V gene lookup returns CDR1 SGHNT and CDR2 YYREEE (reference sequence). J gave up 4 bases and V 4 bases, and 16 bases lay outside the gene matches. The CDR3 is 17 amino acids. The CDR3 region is CASSQTSYSTGSTEAFF. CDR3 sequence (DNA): TGTGCCAGCAGCCAAACCTCCTACTCGACAGGGAGCACTGAAGCTTTCTTT. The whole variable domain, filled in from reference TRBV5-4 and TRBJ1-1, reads ETGVTQSPTHLIKTRGQQVTLRCSSQSGHNTVSWYQQALGQGPQFIFQYYREEENGRGNFPPRFSGLQFPNYSSELNVNALELDDSALYLCASSQTSYSTGSTEAFFGQGTRLTVV.

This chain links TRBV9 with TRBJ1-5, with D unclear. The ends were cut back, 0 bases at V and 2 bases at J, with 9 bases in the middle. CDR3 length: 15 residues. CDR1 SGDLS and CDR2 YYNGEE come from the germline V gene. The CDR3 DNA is TGTGCCAGCAGCGTAGGAGAGTTTGGCAATCAGCCCCAGCATTTT. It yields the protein CASSVGEFGNQPQHF.

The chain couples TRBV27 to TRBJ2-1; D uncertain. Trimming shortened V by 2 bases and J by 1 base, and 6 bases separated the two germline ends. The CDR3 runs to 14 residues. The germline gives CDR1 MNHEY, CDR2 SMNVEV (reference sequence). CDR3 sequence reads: CASSLQVSYNEQFF. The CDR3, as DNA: TGTGCCAGCAGTTTACAGGTGTCCTACAATGAGCAGTTCTTC.

The CDR3 region is CAWSVLGSYGYTF. CDR3 DNA: TGTGCCTGGAGTGTACTAGGGTCCTATGGCTACACCTTC. The chain is built from TRBV30 and TRBJ1-2; D remains unclear. Trimming cost V 0 bases and J 4 bases, with 9 bases left between them. The germline gives CDR1 GTSNPN, CDR2 SVGIG (reference sequence). The CDR3 spans 13 residues.

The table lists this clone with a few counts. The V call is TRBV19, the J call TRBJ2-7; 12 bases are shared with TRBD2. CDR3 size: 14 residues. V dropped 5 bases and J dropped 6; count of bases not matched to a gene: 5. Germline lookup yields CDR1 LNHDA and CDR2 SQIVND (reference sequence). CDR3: CASSLAGGGLEQYF. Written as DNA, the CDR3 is TGTGCCAGTAGTCTAGCGGGAGGGGGTCTCGAGCAGTACTTC.

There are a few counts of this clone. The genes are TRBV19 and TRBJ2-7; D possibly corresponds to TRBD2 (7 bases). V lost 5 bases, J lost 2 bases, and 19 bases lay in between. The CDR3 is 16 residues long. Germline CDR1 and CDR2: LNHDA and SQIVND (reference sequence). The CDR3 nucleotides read TGTGCCAGTAGTCTCTTCGGGGGGCTAGGAGCCTACGAGCAGTACTTC. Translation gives CASSLFGGLGAYEQYF.

CDR3 amino acids: CASSLGDSYEQYF. The CDR3 DNA reads TGTGCCAGCAGCTTAGGGGACAGCTACGAGCAGTACTTC. The chain has TRBV7-9 and TRBJ2-7; 7 bases line up with TRBD1. The germline V gene has CDR1 SEHNR and CDR2 FQNEAQ (reference sequence). V lost 1 base and J lost 3; bases outside the gene matches: 0. CDR3 length: 13 residues.

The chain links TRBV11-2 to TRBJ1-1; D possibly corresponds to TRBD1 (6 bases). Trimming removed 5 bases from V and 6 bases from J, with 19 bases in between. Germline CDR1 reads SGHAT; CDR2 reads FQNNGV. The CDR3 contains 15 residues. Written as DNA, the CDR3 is TGTGCCAGCAGCCCCAAGTGGGGGGGCTCGCCTGAAGCTTTCTTT. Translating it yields CASSPKWGGSPEAFF.

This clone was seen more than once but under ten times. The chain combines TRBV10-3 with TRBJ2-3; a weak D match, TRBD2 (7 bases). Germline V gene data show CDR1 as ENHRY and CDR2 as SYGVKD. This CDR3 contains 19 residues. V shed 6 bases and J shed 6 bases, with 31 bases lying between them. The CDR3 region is CAIRDASTISGSRGDTQYF. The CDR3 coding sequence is TGTGCCATCAGGGATGCCTCTACGATTAGCGGGTCAAGGGGGGATACGCAGTATTTT.

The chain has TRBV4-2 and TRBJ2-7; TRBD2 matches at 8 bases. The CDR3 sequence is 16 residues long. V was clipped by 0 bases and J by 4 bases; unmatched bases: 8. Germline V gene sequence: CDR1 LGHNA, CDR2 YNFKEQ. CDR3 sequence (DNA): TGTGCCAGCAGCCAAGATAGGCGGGGGGCAGGGTACGAGCAGTACTTC. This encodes CASSQDRRGAGYEQYF.

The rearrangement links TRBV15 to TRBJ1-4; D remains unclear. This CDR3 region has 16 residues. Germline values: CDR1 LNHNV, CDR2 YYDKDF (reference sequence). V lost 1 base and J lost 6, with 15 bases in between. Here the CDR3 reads CATSRVGSSVYEKLFF. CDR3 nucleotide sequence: TGTGCCACCAGCAGAGTAGGGAGTTCGGTCTATGAAAAACTGTTTTTT. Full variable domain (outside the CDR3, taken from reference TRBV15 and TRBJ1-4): DAMVIQNPRYQVTQFGKPVTLSCSQTLNHNVMYWYQQKSSQAPKLLFHYYDKDFNNEADTPDNFQSRRPNTSFCFLDIRSPGLGDTAMYLCATSRVGSSVYEKLFFGSGTQLSVL.

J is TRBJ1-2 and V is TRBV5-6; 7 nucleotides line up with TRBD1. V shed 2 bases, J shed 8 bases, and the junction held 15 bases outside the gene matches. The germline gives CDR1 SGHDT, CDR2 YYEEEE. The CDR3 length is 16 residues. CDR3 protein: CASSFSRRQGTRGYTF. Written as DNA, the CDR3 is TGTGCCAGCAGCTTTTCCCGGCGACAGGGCACGCGGGGCTACACCTTC.

The CDR3 here is CASSLTGYNSPLHF. CDR3 sequence (DNA): TGTGCCAGCAGCTTAACAGGGTATAATTCACCCCTCCACTTT. The chain is built from TRBV7-6 and TRBJ1-6; a possible D gene is TRBD1 (6 bases). V gave up 2 bases and J gave up 4 bases, with 6 bases separating them. Germline V lookup: CDR1 SGHVS, CDR2 FNYEAQ. The CDR3 has 14 residues.

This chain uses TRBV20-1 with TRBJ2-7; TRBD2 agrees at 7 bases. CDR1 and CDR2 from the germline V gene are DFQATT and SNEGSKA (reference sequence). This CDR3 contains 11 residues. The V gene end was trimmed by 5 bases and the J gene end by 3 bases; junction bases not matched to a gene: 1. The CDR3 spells CSAPGGYEQYF. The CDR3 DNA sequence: TGCAGTGCTCCGGGGGGCTACGAGCAGTACTTC.

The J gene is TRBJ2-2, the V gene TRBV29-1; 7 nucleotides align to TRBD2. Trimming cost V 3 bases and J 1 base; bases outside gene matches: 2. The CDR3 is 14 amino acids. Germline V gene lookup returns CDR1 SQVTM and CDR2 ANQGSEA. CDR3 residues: CSVDGGRNTGELFF. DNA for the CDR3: TGCAGCGTTGACGGCGGGAGGAACACCGGGGAGCTGTTTTTT.

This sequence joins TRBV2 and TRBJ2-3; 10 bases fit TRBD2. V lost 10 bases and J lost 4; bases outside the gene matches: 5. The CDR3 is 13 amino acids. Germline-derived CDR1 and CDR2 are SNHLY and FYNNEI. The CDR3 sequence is CAILLAGSDTQYF. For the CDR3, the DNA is TGTGCCATCTTACTAGCGGGGTCAGATACGCAGTATTTT.

In DNA, the CDR3 is TGTGCCAGCAGCCATGGACTAGCGGGGGGGAATGAGCAGTTCTTC. Amino acid sequence: CASSHGLAGGNEQFF. The rearrangement joins TRBV4-2 to TRBJ2-1; 15 positions agree with TRBD2. Germline CDR1 is LGHNA and CDR2 is YNFKEQ. V was pared by 3 bases and J by 7 bases, with 1 base of the junction left unmatched. The length of the CDR3 is 15 residues.

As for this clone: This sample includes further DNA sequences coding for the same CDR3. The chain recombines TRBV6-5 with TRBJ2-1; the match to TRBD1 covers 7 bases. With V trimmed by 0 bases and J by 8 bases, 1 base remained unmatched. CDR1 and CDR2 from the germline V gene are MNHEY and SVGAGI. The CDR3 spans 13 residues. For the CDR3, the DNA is TGTGCCAGCAGTTACTCGCAGGGGGATGAGCAGTTCTTC. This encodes CASSYSQGDEQFF.

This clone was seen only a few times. The CDR3: CASSWVHRGHTDTQYF. CDR3 bases: TGTGCCAGCAGTTGGGTCCACAGGGGGCACACAGATACGCAGTATTTT. V usage is TRBV6-6 and J usage is TRBJ2-3, with 9 bases identical to TRBD1. This CDR3 has 16 residues. Germline-derived CDR1 and CDR2 are MNHNY and SVGAGI (reference sequence). V was pared by 4 bases and J by 2 bases, with 7 bases of the junction left unmatched.

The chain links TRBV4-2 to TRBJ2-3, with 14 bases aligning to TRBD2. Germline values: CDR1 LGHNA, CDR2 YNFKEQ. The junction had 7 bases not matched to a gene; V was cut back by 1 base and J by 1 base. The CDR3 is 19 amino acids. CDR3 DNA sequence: TGTGCCAGCAGCCAAGTTGGGGGACTAGCGGGAGTAGGCACAGATACGCAGTATTTT. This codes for CASSQVGGLAGVGTDTQYF.

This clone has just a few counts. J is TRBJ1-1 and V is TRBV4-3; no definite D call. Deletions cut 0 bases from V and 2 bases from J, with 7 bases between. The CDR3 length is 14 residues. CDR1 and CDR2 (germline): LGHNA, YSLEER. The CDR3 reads CASSQEGLNTEAFF. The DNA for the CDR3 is TGCGCCAGCAGCCAAGAGGGCCTTAACACTGAAGCTTTCTTT.